This is a list of T cell receptor beta chains from one sample in a study of blood T cell repertoires in COVID-19. Sequencing used immunoSEQ multiplex PCR; TCRdb keeps in-frame clones, though not all of them. The repertoire holds 260,000 or so clones, with about nine tenths as singletons. Material for sequencing was PBMCs or T cells enriched from blood (not recorded which). The receptors originated from a man in his late teens or twenties who had recovered from COVID-19. Both conserved end residues are part of each CDR3. A D gene is named only where the DNA matches it firmly. Clone size is given for some rows only: seen once, a few or many times, or a class if the clone is expanded.

j_call d_call clone_size v_call cdr3_nt cdr3_aa
TRBJ2-1 NA NA TRBV25-1 TGTGCCAGCAGTGAATTAGCCTCTGATAGCTACAATGAGCAGTTCTTC CASSELASDSYNEQFF
TRBJ2-7 NA NA TRBV12-3/TRBV12-4 TGTGCCAGCAGTTTGAGGGGGGAGCAGTACTTC CASSLRGEQYF
TRBJ1-2 NA few TRBV10-3 TGTGCCATCAGTTTCCGAGACTCGGAAGGCTACACCTTC CAISFRDSEGYTF
TRBJ1-4 TRBD1 NA TRBV3-1/TRBV3-2 TGTGCCAGCAGCCACTCGGCAGGGACAGCTGAAAAACTGTTTTTT CASSHSAGTAEKLFF
TRBJ1-5 NA NA TRBV19 TGTGCCAGTAGTATAGATCATGACAGATTAAGACGCAATCAGCCCCAGCATTTT CASSIDHDRLRRNQPQHF
TRBJ2-7 NA NA TRBV3-1/TRBV3-2 TGTGCCAGCAGCCCTGGACACTCCTACGAGCAGTACTTC CASSPGHSYEQYF
TRBJ2-5 TRBD1 NA TRBV5-4 TGTGCCAGCAGCTTATTGCTGGGACAGGGGCAAGAGACCCAGTACTTC CASSLLLGQGQETQYF
TRBJ2-1 TRBD2 NA TRBV5-1 TGCGCCAGCAGCTTAACTAGCGGGTCCTACAATGAGCAGTTCTTC CASSLTSGSYNEQFF
TRBJ1-6 NA NA TRBV7-9 TGTGCCAGCAGCTTACAGGATTCACCCCTCCACTTT CASSLQDSPLHF
TRBJ2-1 TRBD2 NA TRBV7-3 TGTGCCAGCAGCCCGGGGGGGACTAGCGGGAGCCGTAATGAGCAGTTCTTC CASSPGGTSGSRNEQFF
TRBJ1-5 TRBD1 few TRBV9 TGTGCCAGCAGAGGGACAGTAAATAATCAGCCCCAGCATTTT CASRGTVNNQPQHF
TRBJ2-7 TRBD1 NA TRBV10-2 TGCGCCAGCAGTGTGAGGACAGGAGAGATCTACGAGCAGTACTTC CASSVRTGEIYEQYF
TRBJ2-7 NA NA TRBV4-1 TGCGCCAGCAGCCAAATTGAGGGTTCCTACGAGCAGTACTTC CASSQIEGSYEQYF
TRBJ2-5 NA NA TRBV29-1 TGCAGCGTTAAAAACTGGTCGCTGGAGGCCCAGTACTTC CSVKNWSLEAQYF
TRBJ1-5 NA NA TRBV9 TGTGCCAGCAGCTCGGGGGGGACCGGCAATCAGCCCCAGCATTTT CASSSGGTGNQPQHF
TRBJ2-2 NA NA TRBV19 TGTGCCCCCTCCGCCGGGGAGCTGTTTTTT CAPSAGELFF
TRBJ1-5 NA NA TRBV6-6 TGTGCCAGCAGTTACTTGGGGCAGCCCAATCAGCCCCAGCATTTT CASSYLGQPNQPQHF
TRBJ1-5 NA NA TRBV28 TGTGCCAGCAGTTTAGGGGGCAGGCCCCATCAGCCCCAGCATTTT CASSLGGRPHQPQHF
TRBJ2-3 TRBD2 NA TRBV7-3 TGTGCCAGCAGCTCTGGACTAGCGGGGCACACAGATACGCAGTATTTT CASSSGLAGHTDTQYF
TRBJ1-1 TRBD1 once TRBV28 TGTGCCAGCAGCCATATAACGGGACAGGGGGCCACTGAAGCTTTCTTT CASSHITGQGATEAFF
TRBJ2-6 NA NA TRBV4-1 TGCGCCAGCAGCCAAGAAGGCGGTAACTCTGGGGCCAACGTCCTGACTTTC CASSQEGGNSGANVLTF
TRBJ2-2 TRBD1 NA TRBV7-3 TGTGCCAGCGGGACAGGGGGCCCCGGGGAGCTGTTTTTT CASGTGGPGELFF
TRBJ1-1 TRBD1 once TRBV6-5 TGTGCCAGCACCCAAAGACAGGGGGGTACTGAAGCTTTCTTT CASTQRQGGTEAFF
TRBJ2-7 NA NA TRBV5-1 TGCGCCAGCAGCGTACCAGGAAGGCCAGCAGAGCAGTACTTC CASSVPGRPAEQYF
TRBJ2-4 NA NA TRBV7-9 TGTGCCAGCAGCTTATCGGAGCTGGCCAAAAACATTCAGTACTTC CASSLSELAKNIQYF
TRBJ2-1 NA NA TRBV19 TGTGCCAGTAGTACGGGACTCCCCAATGAGCAGTTCTTC CASSTGLPNEQFF
TRBJ2-5 TRBD2 NA TRBV9 TGTGCCAGCAGCGTACAGACTAGCGGGGTAGAGACCCAGTACTTC CASSVQTSGVETQYF
TRBJ2-1 TRBD2 NA TRBV12-3/TRBV12-4 TGTGCCAGCAGACTAGCGGGGGGGAATGAGCAGTTCTTC CASRLAGGNEQFF
TRBJ1-5 TRBD1 NA TRBV3-1/TRBV3-2 TGTGCCAGCAGCCTAGACAGGGGGCGGCAGCCCCAGCATTTT CASSLDRGRQPQHF
TRBJ1-2 NA NA TRBV19 TGTGCCAGTAGCCTGACTGTTACTAACTATGGCTACACCTTC CASSLTVTNYGYTF
TRBJ2-1 TRBD2 NA TRBV19 TGTGCCAGTACCCTAGCGGGAGAAGCAACCTACAATGAGCAGTTCTTC CASTLAGEATYNEQFF
TRBJ1-5 NA NA TRBV10-3 TGTGCCATCAGTGAGTCTGGAGGAAGCAATCAGCCCCAGCATTTT CAISESGGSNQPQHF
TRBJ2-1 TRBD1 NA TRBV4-2 TGTGCCAGCAGCCCTACGGGACAGGGCTACAATGAGCAGTTCTTC CASSPTGQGYNEQFF
TRBJ2-7 TRBD2 NA TRBV7-8 TGTGCCAGCAGCCAGCCAGGGCTAGCGGGCTCCTACGAGCAGTACTTC CASSQPGLAGSYEQYF
TRBJ2-7 TRBD1 NA TRBV13 TGTGCCAGCAGCTCGTTAGTGGGGACAGGGAGGTACGAGCAGTACTTC CASSSLVGTGRYEQYF
TRBJ1-2 TRBD1 NA TRBV12-3/TRBV12-4 TGTGCCAGCAATACAGGGGGCAACTATGGCTACACCTTC CASNTGGNYGYTF
TRBJ2-5 TRBD2 NA TRBV9 TGTGCCAGCACCAAAACCCCTAGCGGGATCGAGACCCAGTACTTC CASTKTPSGIETQYF
TRBJ2-7 NA NA TRBV19 TGTGCCAGCGGACGGGGGGCCCCCTACGAGCAGTACTTC CASGRGAPYEQYF
TRBJ1-1 TRBD1 NA TRBV9 TGTGCCAGCAGCGCGGGGACAGGGGGCACTGAAGCTTTCTTT CASSAGTGGTEAFF
TRBJ2-2 NA NA TRBV5-1 TGCGCCAGCAGCTTGGACGGGAACCCGGGCACCGGGGAGCTGTTTTTT CASSLDGNPGTGELFF
TRBJ1-1 NA NA TRBV6-6 TGTGCCAGCAGTTACTCGCCTGGTCAGGTGAACACTGAAGCTTTCTTT CASSYSPGQVNTEAFF
TRBJ1-5 NA few TRBV3-1/TRBV3-2 TGTGCCAGCAGCCAGAGGGGAGGTGGAAGCAATCAGCCCCAGCATTTT CASSQRGGGSNQPQHF
TRBJ1-1 NA NA TRBV28 TGTGCCAGCAGTTTATTTCCCGGAGCTGAAGCTTTCTTT CASSLFPGAEAFF
TRBJ2-7 TRBD2 NA TRBV5-6 TGTGCCAGCAGCTCCAAGCTCGGGACTAGCGGGCGACTCTACGAGCAGTACTTC CASSSKLGTSGRLYEQYF
TRBJ2-1 NA NA TRBV11-3 TGTGCCAGCAGCCGAACCACACCTGAGCAGTTCTTC CASSRTTPEQFF
TRBJ2-7 NA NA TRBV25-1 TGTGCCAGCAGTGAATATACCGGGGGTTCCCAGTACTTC CASSEYTGGSQYF
TRBJ1-5 NA NA TRBV18 TGTGCCAGCTCACCAGGGGGACTGAATCAGCCCCAGCATTTT CASSPGGLNQPQHF
TRBJ2-1 TRBD2 NA TRBV5-1 TGCGCCAGCAGCCCCGACAGCGGGAGCCGGAATGAGCAGTTCTTC CASSPDSGSRNEQFF
TRBJ2-1 TRBD2 NA TRBV20-1 TGCAGTGCTAGTGGACTAGCGGCCCCCGATGAGCAGTTCTTC CSASGLAAPDEQFF
TRBJ2-1 NA NA TRBV11-2 TGTGCCAGCAGCCCCGGGACACTCTCCTACAATGAGCAGTTCTTC CASSPGTLSYNEQFF
TRBJ1-5 TRBD1 NA TRBV10-3 TGTGCCATCAGTGACCCGGACAGGGGGGGTCAGCCCCAGCATTTT CAISDPDRGGQPQHF
TRBJ2-1 TRBD2 NA TRBV11-3 TGTGCCAGCAGCAAAGCGGGAGGCGAGCAGTTCTTC CASSKAGGEQFF
TRBJ2-1 NA NA TRBV19 TGTGCCAGTAGTATTCGCGGCAGGGGAGTAGATGAGCAGTTCTTC CASSIRGRGVDEQFF
TRBJ1-1 TRBD1 few TRBV27 TGTGCCAGCGGCAGGGGGACTGAAGCTTTCTTT CASGRGTEAFF
TRBJ2-1 NA NA TRBV9 TGTGCCAGCAGCGTAGTTGGGGGCGAGCAGTTCTTC CASSVVGGEQFF
TRBJ2-1 TRBD2 NA TRBV27 TGTGCCAGCAGTTTAAGCGGGGTCTCCTACAATGAGCAGTTCTTC CASSLSGVSYNEQFF